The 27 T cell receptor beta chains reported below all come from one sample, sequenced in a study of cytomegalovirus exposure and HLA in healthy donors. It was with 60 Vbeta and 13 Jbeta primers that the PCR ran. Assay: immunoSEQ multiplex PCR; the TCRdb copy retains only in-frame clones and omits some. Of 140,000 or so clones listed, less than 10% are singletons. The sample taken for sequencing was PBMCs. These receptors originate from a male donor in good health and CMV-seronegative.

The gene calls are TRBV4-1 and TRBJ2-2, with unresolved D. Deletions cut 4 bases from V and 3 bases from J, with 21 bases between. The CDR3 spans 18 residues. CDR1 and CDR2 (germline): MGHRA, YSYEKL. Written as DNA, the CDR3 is TGCGCCAGCAGCCGGGCCGATTCCGAATTCTGGTACACCGGGGAGCTGTTTTTT. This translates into CASSRADSEFWYTGELFF.

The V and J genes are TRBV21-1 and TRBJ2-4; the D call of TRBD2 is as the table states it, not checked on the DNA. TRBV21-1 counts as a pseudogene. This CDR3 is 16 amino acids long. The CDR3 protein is CASTVLAGASKNIQYF. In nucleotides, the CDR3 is TGTGCCAGCACTGTACTAGCGGGAGCGTCCAAAAACATTCAGTACTTC.

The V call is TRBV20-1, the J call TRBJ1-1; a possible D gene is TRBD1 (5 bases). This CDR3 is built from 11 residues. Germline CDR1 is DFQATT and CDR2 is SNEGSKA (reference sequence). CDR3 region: CRARDNTEAFF. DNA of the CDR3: TGCAGAGCGCGGGACAACACTGAAGCTTTCTTT.

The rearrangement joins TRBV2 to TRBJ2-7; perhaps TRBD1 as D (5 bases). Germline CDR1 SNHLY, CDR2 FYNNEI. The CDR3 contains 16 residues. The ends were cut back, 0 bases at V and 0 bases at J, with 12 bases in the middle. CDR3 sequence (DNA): TGTGCCAGCAGTGAAGCTGGGGCACCTAGCTCCTACGAGCAGTACTTC. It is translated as CASSEAGAPSSYEQYF.

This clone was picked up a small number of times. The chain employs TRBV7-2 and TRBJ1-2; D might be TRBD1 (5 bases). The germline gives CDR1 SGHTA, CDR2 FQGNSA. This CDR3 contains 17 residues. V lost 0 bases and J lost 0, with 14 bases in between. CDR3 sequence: CASSLAATAPSNYGYTF. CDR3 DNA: TGTGCCAGCAGCTTAGCGGCGACAGCTCCTTCTAACTATGGCTACACCTTC.

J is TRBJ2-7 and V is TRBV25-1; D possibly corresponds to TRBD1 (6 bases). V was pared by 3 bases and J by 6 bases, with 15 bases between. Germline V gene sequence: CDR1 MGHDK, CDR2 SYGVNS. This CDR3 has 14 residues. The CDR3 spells CASSEVKGEREQYF. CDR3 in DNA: TGTGCCAGCAGTGAGGTAAAGGGGGAGCGCGAGCAGTACTTC.

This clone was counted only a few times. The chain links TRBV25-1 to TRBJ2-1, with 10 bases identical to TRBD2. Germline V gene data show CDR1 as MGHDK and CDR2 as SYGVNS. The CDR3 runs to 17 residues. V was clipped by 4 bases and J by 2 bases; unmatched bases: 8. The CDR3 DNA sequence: TGTGCCAGCAGTGCCCCCCTAGCGGGAGTAGCCTACAATGAGCAGTTCTTC. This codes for CASSAPLAGVAYNEQFF.

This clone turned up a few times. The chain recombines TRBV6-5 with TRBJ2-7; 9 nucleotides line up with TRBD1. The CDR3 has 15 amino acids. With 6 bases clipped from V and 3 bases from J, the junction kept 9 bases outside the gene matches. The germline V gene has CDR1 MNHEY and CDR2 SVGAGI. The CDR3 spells CASSPGQGLLYEQYF. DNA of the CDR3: TGTGCCAGCAGCCCCGGACAGGGGCTTCTCTACGAGCAGTACTTC.

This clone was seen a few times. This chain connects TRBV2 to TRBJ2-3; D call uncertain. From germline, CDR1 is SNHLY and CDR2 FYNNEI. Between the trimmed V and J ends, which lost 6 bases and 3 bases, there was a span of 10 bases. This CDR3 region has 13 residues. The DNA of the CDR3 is TGTGCCAGCAGAGGAATGGAGACAGATACGCAGTATTTT. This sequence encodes CASRGMETDTQYF.

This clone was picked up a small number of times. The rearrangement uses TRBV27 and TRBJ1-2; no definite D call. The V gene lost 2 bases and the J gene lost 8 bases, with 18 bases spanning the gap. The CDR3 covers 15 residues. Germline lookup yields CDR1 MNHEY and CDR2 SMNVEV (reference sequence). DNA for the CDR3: TGTGCCAGCAGTTTAATAGGCGCGGCCGTAGAGGGCTACACCTTC. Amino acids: CASSLIGAAVEGYTF.

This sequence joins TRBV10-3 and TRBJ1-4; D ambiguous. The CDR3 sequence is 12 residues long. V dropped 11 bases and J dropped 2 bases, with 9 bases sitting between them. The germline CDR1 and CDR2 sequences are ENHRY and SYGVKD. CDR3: CASRGTNEKLFF. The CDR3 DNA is TGTGCCTCCCGCGGGACTAATGAAAAACTGTTTTTT.

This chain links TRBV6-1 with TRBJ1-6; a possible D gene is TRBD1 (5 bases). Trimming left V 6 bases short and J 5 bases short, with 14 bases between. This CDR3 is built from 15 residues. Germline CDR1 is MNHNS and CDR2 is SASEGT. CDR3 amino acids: CASREGRGNNSPLHF. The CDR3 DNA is TGTGCCAGCAGAGAGGGACGGGGGAATAATTCACCCCTCCACTTT.

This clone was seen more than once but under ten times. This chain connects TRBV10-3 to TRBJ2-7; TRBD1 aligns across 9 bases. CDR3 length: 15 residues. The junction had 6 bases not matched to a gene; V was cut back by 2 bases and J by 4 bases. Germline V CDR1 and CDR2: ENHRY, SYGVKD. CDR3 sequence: CAISEPGQGMYEQYF. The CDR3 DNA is TGTGCCATCAGTGAGCCGGGACAGGGTATGTACGAGCAGTACTTC.

CDR3 DNA sequence: TGTGCCAGCAGCCTACTCGCCTACGAGCAGTACTTC. Amino acid sequence: CASSLLAYEQYF. The chain combines TRBV7-2 with TRBJ2-7; no reliable D call. The V end lost 5 bases, the J end lost 2 bases, and 7 bases lay between the germline ends. The CDR3 totals 12 residues. Germline CDR1 is SGHTA and CDR2 is FQGNSA.

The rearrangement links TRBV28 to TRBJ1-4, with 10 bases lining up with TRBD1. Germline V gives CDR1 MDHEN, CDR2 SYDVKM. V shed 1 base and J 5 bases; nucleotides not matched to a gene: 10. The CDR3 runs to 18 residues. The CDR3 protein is CASSLSRGTGALNEKLFF. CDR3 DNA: TGTGCCAGCAGTTTATCCAGAGGGACAGGGGCCCTAAATGAAAAACTGTTTTTT.

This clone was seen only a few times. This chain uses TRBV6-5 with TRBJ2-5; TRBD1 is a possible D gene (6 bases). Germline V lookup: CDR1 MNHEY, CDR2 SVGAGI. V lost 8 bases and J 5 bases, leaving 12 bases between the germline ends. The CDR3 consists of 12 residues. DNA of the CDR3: TGTGCCAGCCAGGGGCGAGGGGAGACCCAGTACTTC. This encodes CASQGRGETQYF.

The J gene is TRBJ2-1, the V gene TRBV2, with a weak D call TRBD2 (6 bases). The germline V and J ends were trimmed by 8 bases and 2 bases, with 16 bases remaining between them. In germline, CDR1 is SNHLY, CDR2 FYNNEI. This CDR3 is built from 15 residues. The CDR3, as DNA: TGTGCCAGCTTCCCGGGGGTAACAACCTACAATGAGCAGTTCTTC. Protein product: CASFPGVTTYNEQFF.

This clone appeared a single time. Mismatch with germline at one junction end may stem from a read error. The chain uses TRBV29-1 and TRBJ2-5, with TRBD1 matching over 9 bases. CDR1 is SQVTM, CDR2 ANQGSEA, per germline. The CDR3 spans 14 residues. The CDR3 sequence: CSARGQGMQENQYF. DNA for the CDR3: TGCAGCGCTCGGGGACAGGGCATGCAAGAGAACCAGTACTTC.

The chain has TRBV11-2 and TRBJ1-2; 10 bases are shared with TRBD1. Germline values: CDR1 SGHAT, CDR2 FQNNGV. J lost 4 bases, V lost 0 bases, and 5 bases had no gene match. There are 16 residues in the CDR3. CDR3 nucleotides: TGTGCCAGCAGCTTAGAGGGGACAGGGGCCCCCTATGGCTACACCTTC. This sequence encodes CASSLEGTGAPYGYTF.

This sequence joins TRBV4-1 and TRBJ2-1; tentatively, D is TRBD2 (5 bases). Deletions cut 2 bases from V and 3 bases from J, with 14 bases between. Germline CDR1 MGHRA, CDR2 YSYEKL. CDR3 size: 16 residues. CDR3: CASSQFWTPDYNEQFF. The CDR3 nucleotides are TGCGCCAGCAGCCAATTTTGGACTCCTGACTACAATGAGCAGTTCTTC.

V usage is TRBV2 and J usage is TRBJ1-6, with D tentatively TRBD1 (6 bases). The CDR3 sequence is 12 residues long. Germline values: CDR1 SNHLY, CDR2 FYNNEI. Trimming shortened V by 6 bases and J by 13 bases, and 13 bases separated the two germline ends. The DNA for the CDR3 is TGTGCCAGCAGCGAACAGGGTCTCCCCCTCCACTTT. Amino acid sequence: CASSEQGLPLHF. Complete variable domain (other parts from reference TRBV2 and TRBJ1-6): EPEVTQTPSHQVTQMGQEVILRCVPISNHLYFYWYRQILGQKVEFLVSFYNNEISEKSEIFDDQFSVERPDGSNFTLKIRSTKLEDSAMYFCASSEQGLPLHFGNGTRLTVT.

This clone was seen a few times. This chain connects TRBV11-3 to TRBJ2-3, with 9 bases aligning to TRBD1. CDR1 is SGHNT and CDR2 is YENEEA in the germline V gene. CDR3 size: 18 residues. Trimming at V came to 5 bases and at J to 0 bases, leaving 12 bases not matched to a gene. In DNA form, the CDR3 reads TGTGCCAGCAGCCGGATGAGACAGGGGGACCGTAGCACAGATACGCAGTATTTT. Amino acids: CASSRMRQGDRSTDTQYF.

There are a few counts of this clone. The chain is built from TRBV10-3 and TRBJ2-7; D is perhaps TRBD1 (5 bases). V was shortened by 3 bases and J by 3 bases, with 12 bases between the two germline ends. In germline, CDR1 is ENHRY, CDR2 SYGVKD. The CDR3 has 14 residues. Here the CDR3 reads CAISDAGHLYEQYF. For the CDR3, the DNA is TGTGCCATCAGTGATGCCGGACACCTCTACGAGCAGTACTTC.

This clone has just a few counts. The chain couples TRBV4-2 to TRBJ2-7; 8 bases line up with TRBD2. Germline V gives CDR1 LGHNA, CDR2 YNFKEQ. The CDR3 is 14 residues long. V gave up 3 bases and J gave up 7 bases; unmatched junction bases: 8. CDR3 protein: CASSQGGTRDEQYF. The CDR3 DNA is TGTGCCAGCAGCCAGGGTGGGACTAGGGATGAGCAGTACTTC.

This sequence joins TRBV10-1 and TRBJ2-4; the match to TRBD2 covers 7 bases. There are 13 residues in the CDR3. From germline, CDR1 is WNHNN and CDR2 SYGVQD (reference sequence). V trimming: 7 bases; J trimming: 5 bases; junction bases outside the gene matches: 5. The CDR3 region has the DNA TGCGCCAGCATGTCAGGGAGGGAAAACATTCAGTACTTC. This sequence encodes CASMSGRENIQYF.

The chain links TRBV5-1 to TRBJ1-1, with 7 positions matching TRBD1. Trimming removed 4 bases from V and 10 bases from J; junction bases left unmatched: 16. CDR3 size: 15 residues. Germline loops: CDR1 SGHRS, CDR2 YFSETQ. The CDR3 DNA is TGCGCCAGCAGCCAGGGGTCGACAGGGACGCTGCGAGCTTTCTTT. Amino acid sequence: CASSQGSTGTLRAFF.

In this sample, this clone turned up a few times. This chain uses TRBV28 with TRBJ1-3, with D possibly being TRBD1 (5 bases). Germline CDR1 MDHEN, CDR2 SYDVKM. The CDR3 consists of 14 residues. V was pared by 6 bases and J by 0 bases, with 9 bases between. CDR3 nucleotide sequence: TGTGCCAGCAGCCGAACAGGCTCTGGAAACACCATATATTTT. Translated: CASSRTGSGNTIYF.